Below are 20 T cell receptor beta chains sequenced from a single sample in a study of pediatric ulcerative colitis (dated by TCRdb to between 2018 and 2021). Library preparation was by the immunoSEQ multiplex PCR assay. The table comes from immuneACCESS by way of TCRdb, which keeps in-frame sequences with V and J called. Part of the clones is missing from these tables; in studies checked, under half for an unresolved V gene and the rest for unknown reasons. Here the sample has about 40,000 clones; 65% to 80% occur a single time. Approximately 9% of the sample comes from the top ten. During colonoscopy, one to two pinch biopsies were obtained from the rectum for research purposes. Sample: gut tissue. These receptors were taken from a boy between 10 and 17 years old with severe ulcerative colitis.

The chain employs TRBV10-3 and TRBJ2-7, with a weak D call TRBD2 (5 bases). The CDR3 consists of 15 residues. Germline CDR1 ENHRY, CDR2 SYGVKD. Trimming left V 4 bases short and J 9 bases short, with 22 bases between. CDR3 nucleotide sequence: TGTGCCATCAGTGGAGCTAGTGGGGAGCCTACGATGCAGTACTTC. Its protein product is CAISGASGEPTMQYF.

V usage is TRBV25-1 and J usage is TRBJ2-7; 12 bases match TRBD2. CDR3 length equals 15 residues. The germline V gene encodes CDR1 MGHDK and CDR2 SYGVNS. V lost 4 bases and J lost 3; bases outside the gene matches: 4. In DNA, the CDR3 is TGTGCCAGCAGTGTGGGACTAGCGGGTGTCTACGAGCAGTACTTC. Protein: CASSVGLAGVYEQYF.

The chain uses TRBV21-1 and TRBJ1-6. TRBV21-1 is a documented pseudogene. The CDR3 is 14 amino acids. CDR3 nucleotide sequence: TGTGCCAGCAGCCCGGGGGGGAGTCGTAGACCCCTCCACTTT. This codes for CASSPGGSRRPLHF.

This clone has just a few counts. This chain links TRBV7-9 with TRBJ2-7; D remains unclear. The V end was cut by 4 bases, the J end by 1 base, with 11 bases between. The germline V gene encodes CDR1 SEHNR and CDR2 FQNEAQ (reference sequence). The CDR3 length is 14 residues. CDR3 in amino acids: CASSYAEGSYEQYF. As DNA, the CDR3 is TGTGCCAGCAGCTATGCCGAAGGATCCTACGAGCAGTACTTC.

The chain's CDR3 is CAWSAGNYGYTF. The DNA for the CDR3 is TGTGCCTGGAGTGCTGGGAACTATGGCTACACCTTC. This sequence joins TRBV30 and TRBJ1-2; D remains ambiguous. CDR3 length equals 12 residues. Germline V lookup: CDR1 GTSNPN, CDR2 SVGIG (reference sequence). V was cut by 1 base and J by 2 bases, with 5 bases left in between.

The J gene is TRBJ1-4, the V gene TRBV7-8; D unresolved. Germline values: CDR1 SGHVS, CDR2 FQNEAQ. The V and J ends lost 3 bases and 5 bases respectively, with 16 bases between them. The CDR3 is made up of 16 amino acids. The CDR3 loop reads CASSFNPPQSNEKLFF. DNA of the CDR3: TGTGCCAGCAGCTTTAACCCCCCCCAGAGCAATGAAAAACTGTTTTTT.

The gene calls are TRBV7-8 and TRBJ1-1; possible D gene TRBD1, 5 bases. V lost 4 bases and J lost 10, with 13 bases in between. Per the germline V gene, CDR1 is SGHVS and CDR2 is FQNEAQ. CDR3 length: 12 residues. The CDR3 DNA sequence: TGTGCCAGCAGCTACTCGCAGGGTCTAGCTTTCTTT. Translation: CASSYSQGLAFF. Combining the CDR3 with reference TRBV7-8 and TRBJ1-1 gives the whole variable domain GAGVSQSPRYKVAKRGQDVALRCDPISGHVSLFWYQQALGQGPEFLTYFQNEAQLDKSGLPSDRFFAERPEGSVSTLKIQRTQQEDSAVYLCASSYSQGLAFFGQGTRLTVV.

The chain links TRBV6-1 to TRBJ1-2; no clear D gene. Per the germline V gene, CDR1 is MNHNS and CDR2 is SASEGT. This CDR3 has 13 residues. The V end was cut by 2 bases, the J end by 8 bases, with 12 bases between. This chain's CDR3 is CASSEYPQLGYTF. In DNA, the CDR3 is TGTGCCAGCAGTGAATACCCCCAGCTCGGCTACACCTTC.

This chain uses TRBV7-9 with TRBJ2-3; unclear D gene. CDR1 is SEHNR, CDR2 FQNEAQ, per germline (reference sequence). The CDR3 has 16 residues. V lost 5 bases, J lost 1 base, and 16 bases lay in between. CDR3: CASSPGFGRGTDTQYF. CDR3 nucleotide sequence: TGTGCCAGCAGCCCCGGGTTCGGCCGGGGCACAGATACGCAGTATTTT.

This chain connects TRBV6-5 to TRBJ2-3, with TRBD2 identical over 10 bases. CDR3 size: 15 residues. Germline loops: CDR1 MNHEY, CDR2 SVGAGI. The J segment lost 3 bases and the V segment lost 6 bases, leaving 6 bases of the junction unmatched. Here the CDR3 reads CASRMIAGGTDTQYF. The DNA of the CDR3 is TGTGCCAGCAGGATGATAGCGGGGGGTACAGATACGCAGTATTTT.

The chain couples TRBV6-5 to TRBJ1-1; TRBD1 might be the D (5 bases). The V gene lost 6 bases and the J gene lost 3 bases, with 11 bases spanning the gap. The CDR3 is made up of 13 amino acids. Germline V gene lookup returns CDR1 MNHEY and CDR2 SVGAGI. CDR3: CASSGGGYTEAFF. The CDR3 coding sequence is TGTGCCAGCAGCGGGGGAGGGTACACTGAAGCTTTCTTT.

This clone was seen a few times. This chain uses TRBV10-3 with TRBJ1-1; D unclear. The CDR3 runs 12 residues. Germline assignment: CDR1 ENHRY and CDR2 SYGVKD. With 10 bases removed from V and 1 base from J, the gap between germline ends came to 10 bases. CDR3: CATLHPNTEAFF. The DNA of the CDR3 is TGTGCCACCCTGCACCCGAACACTGAAGCTTTCTTT.

The CDR3 DNA reads as TGTGCCATCAGTGGCAGGTCCAACTATGGCTACACCTTC. Translating gives CAISGRSNYGYTF. This chain joins TRBV10-3 and TRBJ1-2; D gene uncertain. The CDR3 is 13 amino acids. Germline V gene data show CDR1 as ENHRY and CDR2 as SYGVKD. V lost 4 bases to trimming and J lost 2 bases, with 8 bases between them.

This rearrangement joins TRBV19 to TRBJ2-2; no definite D call. The CDR3 covers 15 residues. The V and J ends lost 6 bases and 0 bases respectively, with 11 bases between them. Germline V gene sequence: CDR1 LNHDA, CDR2 SQIVND (reference sequence). Here the CDR3 reads CASRVLGTNTGELFF. CDR3 in DNA: TGTGCCAGTAGGGTTCTGGGGACGAACACCGGGGAGCTGTTTTTT.

The chain joins TRBV7-3 to TRBJ2-1; 11 bases are a match to TRBD2. Germline-derived CDR1 and CDR2 are SGHTA and FQGTGA. V was pared by 5 bases and J by 8 bases, with 14 bases of the junction left unmatched. The CDR3 is made up of 17 amino acids. Written as DNA, the CDR3 is TGTGCCAGCAGCCCGACGCCGCTAGCGGGGGGTGGGTATGAGCAGTTCTTC. This gives the protein CASSPTPLAGGGYEQFF.

The V gene is TRBV6-6, the J gene TRBJ2-1; D remains unclear. The CDR3 loop spans 11 amino acids. The V and J ends lost 5 bases and 5 bases respectively, with 4 bases between them. Germline-derived CDR1 and CDR2 are MNHNY and SVGAGI (reference sequence). CDR3 region: CASSADNEQFF. The CDR3 DNA is TGTGCCAGCAGTGCAGACAATGAGCAGTTCTTC.

The V call is TRBV5-5, the J call TRBJ2-2, with D possibly called TRBD1 or TRBD2 (5 bases each). Trimming took off 2 bases at V and 12 bases at J, with 14 bases between the two ends. The CDR3 totals 13 residues. The germline V gene encodes CDR1 SGHKS and CDR2 YYEKEE (reference sequence). Here the CDR3 reads CASSLTGAWKLFF. The DNA of the CDR3 is TGTGCCAGCAGCTTAACCGGGGCGTGGAAGCTGTTTTTT.

The CDR3 DNA reads TGTGCCAGCAGTGAATATGACAGCCTGAACACTGAAGCTTTCTTT. It codes for CASSEYDSLNTEAFF. V is TRBV2 and J is TRBJ1-1; D is possibly TRBD1 (5 bases). CDR1 and CDR2 from the germline V gene are SNHLY and FYNNEI. Trimming removed 2 bases at V and 0 bases at J, with 10 bases between. This CDR3 region has 15 residues.

The rearrangement uses TRBV2 and TRBJ2-5; 7 bases align to TRBD2. The J call is in doubt because the DNA end fits TRBJ2-7 better. The CDR3 sequence is 14 residues long. The germline gives CDR1 SNHLY, CDR2 FYNNEI. In nucleotides, the CDR3 is TGTGCCAGCAGTGACGGACTAGACAAATACGAGCAGTACTTC. It encodes CASSDGLDKYEQYF.

DNA for the CDR3: TGTGCCTGGAGAAACGATCTAAGGGGCACTGAAGCTTTCTTT. Translation: CAWRNDLRGTEAFF. V usage is TRBV30 and J usage is TRBJ1-1; TRBD1 is a possible D gene (5 bases). CDR1 and CDR2 from the germline V gene are GTSNPN and SVGIG (reference sequence). The germline V and J ends were trimmed by 3 bases and 4 bases, with 15 bases remaining between them. The CDR3 runs to 14 residues. Supplemented by reference TRBV30 and TRBJ1-1, the full variable domain reads SQTIHQWPATLVQPVGSPLSLECTVEGTSNPNLYWYRQAAGRGLQLLFYSVGIGQISSEVPQNLSASRPQDRQFILSSKKLLLSDSGFYLCAWRNDLRGTEAFFGQGTRLTVV.